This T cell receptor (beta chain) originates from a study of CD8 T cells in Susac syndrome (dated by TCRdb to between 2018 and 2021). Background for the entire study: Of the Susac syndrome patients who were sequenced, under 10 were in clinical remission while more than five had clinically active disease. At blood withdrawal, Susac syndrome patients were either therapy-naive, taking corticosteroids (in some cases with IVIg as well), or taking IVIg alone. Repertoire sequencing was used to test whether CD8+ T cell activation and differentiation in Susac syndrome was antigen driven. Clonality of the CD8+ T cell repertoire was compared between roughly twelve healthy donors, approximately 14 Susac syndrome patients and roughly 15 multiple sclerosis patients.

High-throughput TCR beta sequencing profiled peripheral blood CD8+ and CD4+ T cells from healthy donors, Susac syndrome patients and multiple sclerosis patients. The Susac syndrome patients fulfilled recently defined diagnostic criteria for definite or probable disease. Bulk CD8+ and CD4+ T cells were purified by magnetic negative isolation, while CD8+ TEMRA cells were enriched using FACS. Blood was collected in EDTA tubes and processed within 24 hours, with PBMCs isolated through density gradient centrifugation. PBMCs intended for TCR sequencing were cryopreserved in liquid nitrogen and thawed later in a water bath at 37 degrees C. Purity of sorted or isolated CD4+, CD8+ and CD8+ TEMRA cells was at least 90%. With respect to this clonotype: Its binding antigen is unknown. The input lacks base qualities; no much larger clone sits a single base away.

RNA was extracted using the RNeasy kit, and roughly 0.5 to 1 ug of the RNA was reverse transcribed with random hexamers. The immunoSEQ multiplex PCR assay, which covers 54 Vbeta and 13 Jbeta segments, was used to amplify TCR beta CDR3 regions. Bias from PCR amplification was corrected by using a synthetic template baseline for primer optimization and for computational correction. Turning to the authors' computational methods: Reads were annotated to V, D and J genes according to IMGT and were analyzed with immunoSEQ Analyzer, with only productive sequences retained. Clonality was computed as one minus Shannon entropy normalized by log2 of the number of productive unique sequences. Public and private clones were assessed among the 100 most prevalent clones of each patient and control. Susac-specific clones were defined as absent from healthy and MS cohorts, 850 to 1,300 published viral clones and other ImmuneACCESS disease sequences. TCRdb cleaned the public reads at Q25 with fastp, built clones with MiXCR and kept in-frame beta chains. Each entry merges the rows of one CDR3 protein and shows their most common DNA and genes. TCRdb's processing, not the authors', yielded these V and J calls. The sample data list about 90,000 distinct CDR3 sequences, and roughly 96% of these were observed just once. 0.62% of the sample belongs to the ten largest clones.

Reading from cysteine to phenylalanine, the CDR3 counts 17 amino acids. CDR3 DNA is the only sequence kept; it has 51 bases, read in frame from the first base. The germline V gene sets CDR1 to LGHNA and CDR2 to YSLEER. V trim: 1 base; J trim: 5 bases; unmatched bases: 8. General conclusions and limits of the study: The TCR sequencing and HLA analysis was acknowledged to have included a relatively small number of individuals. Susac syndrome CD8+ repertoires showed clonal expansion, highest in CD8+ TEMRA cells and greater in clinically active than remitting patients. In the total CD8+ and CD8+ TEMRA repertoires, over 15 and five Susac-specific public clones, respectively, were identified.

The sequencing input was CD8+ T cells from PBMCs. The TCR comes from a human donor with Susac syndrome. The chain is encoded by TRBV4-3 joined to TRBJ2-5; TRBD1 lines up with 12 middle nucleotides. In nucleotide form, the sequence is TGCGCCAGCAGCCAAGCATTGGGACAGGGGGCTGGGGAGACCCAGTACTTC. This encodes CASSQALGQGAGETQYF.